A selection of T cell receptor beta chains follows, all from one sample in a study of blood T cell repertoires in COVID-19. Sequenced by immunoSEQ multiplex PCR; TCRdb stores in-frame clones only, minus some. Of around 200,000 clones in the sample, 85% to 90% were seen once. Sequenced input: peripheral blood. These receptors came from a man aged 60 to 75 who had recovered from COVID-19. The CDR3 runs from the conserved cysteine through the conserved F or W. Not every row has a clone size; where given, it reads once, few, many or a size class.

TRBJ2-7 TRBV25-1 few CASRGGPYEQYF
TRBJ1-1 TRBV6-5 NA CASRTGKRNTEAFF
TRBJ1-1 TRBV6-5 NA CASSYSGGANTEAFF
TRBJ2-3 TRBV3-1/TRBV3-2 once CASSQPGTGTDTQYF
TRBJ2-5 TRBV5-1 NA CASSHTRDSNQETQYF
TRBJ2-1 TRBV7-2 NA CASSRLAGDTYNEQFF
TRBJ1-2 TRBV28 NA CASWTGNYGYTF
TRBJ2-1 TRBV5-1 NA CASSYGLAGGGEQFF
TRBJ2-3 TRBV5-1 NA CATSFTEYSTDTQYF
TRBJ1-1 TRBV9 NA CASSPQGNTEAFF
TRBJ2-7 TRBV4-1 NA CASSQDIGGPYEQYF
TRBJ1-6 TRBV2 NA CASSEGQGRSPLHF
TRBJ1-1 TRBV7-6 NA CASSLGQNTEAFF
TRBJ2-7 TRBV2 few CASSDTGPAYEQYF
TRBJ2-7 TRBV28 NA CASSFARAGGPNEQYF
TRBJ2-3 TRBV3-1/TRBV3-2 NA CASSQGRRAIGTDTQYF
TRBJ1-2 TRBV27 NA CASSPTGLHYGYTF
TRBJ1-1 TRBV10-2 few CASSGQGNTEAFF
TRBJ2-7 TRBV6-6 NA CASSRSPGHLVVNEQYF
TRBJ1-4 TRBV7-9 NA CASSLAGSRVNEKLFF
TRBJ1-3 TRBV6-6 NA CASSLGQADSGNTIYF
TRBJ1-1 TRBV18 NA CASSAPAGTEAFF
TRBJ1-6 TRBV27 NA CASSNLHRSSYNSPLHF
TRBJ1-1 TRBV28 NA CASSLLRTEAFF